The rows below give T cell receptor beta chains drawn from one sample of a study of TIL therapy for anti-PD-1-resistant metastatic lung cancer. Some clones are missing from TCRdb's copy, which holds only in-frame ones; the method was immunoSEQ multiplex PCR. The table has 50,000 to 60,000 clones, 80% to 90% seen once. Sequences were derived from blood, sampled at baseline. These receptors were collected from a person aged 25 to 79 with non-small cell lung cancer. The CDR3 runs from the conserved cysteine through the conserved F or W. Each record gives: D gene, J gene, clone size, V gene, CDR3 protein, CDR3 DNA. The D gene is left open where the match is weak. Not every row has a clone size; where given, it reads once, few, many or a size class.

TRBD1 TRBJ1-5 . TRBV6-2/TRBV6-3 CASNPDRYNQPQHF TGTGCCAGCAACCCGGACAGGTACAATCAGCCCCAGCATTTT
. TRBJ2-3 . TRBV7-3 CASSLSLGSTDTQYF TGTGCCAGCAGCTTAAGCCTAGGGAGCACAGATACGCAGTATTTT
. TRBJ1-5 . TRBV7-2 CASSFDGGFNQPQHF TGTGCCAGCAGCTTCGACGGGGGGTTCAATCAGCCCCAGCATTTT
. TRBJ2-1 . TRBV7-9 CASSQSYNEQFF TGTGCCAGCAGCCAGAGCTACAATGAGCAGTTCTTC
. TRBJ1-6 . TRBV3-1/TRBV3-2 CASSQDSTGQSSSYNSPLHF TGTGCCAGCAGCCAAGACTCAACAGGGCAGTCAAGCTCCTATAATTCACCCCTCCACTTT
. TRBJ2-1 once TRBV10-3 CAISEIYSYNEQFF TGTGCCATCAGTGAAATCTACTCCTACAATGAGCAGTTCTTC
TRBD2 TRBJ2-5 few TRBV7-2 CASSRLTGGQETQYF TGTGCCAGCAGCCGTTTGACGGGGGGGCAAGAGACCCAGTACTTC
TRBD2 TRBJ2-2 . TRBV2 CASRLAGYGELFF TGTGCCAGCCGCCTAGCGGGTTACGGGGAGCTGTTTTTT
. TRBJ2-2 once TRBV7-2 CASSSAGIGNTGELFF TGTGCCAGCAGCTCAGCAGGGATAGGGAACACCGGGGAGCTGTTTTTT
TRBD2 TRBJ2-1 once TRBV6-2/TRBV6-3 CASSRLGGLAGVYTDEQFF TGTGCCAGCAGCCGATTAGGGGGACTAGCGGGAGTTTACACGGACGAGCAGTTCTTC
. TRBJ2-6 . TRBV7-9 CASGTYSGANVLTF TGTGCCAGCGGCACCTACTCTGGGGCCAACGTCCTGACTTTC
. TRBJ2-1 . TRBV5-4 CASKMVYNEQFF TGTGCCAGCAAGATGGTATACAATGAGCAGTTCTTC
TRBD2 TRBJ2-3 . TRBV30 CAWSVGLAPDTQYF TGTGCCTGGAGTGTAGGACTAGCACCAGATACGCAGTATTTT
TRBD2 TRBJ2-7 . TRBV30 CAWSGSLAVRGEQYF TGTGCCTGGAGTGGGTCTCTAGCGGTTCGAGGGGAGCAGTACTTC
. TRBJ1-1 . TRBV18 CASSPSTSNTEAFF TGTGCCAGCTCACCATCGACTTCGAACACTGAAGCTTTCTTT
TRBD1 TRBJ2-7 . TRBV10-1 CASSENRGLDEQYF TGCGCCAGCAGTGAGAACAGGGGGCTCGACGAGCAGTACTTC
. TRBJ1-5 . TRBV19 CASRFIEGNQPQHF TGTGCCAGTCGCTTCATTGAGGGCAATCAGCCCCAGCATTTT
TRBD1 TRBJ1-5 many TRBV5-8 CASSTGQRLNQPQHF TGTGCCAGCAGCACGGGACAGCGGCTAAATCAGCCCCAGCATTTT
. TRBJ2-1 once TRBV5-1 CASSADRTDNEQFF TGCGCCAGCAGCGCGGACCGTACGGACAATGAGCAGTTCTTC
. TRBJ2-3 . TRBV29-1 CSVEDLDPHSQYF TGCAGCGTTGAAGATCTAGACCCCCACTCGCAGTATTTT
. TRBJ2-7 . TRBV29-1 CSVEDRAGGGPTYEQYF TGCAGCGTTGAAGATCGGGCCGGGGGAGGACCTACCTACGAGCAGTACTTC
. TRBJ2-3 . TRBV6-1 CASSDGGTEGTDTQYF TGTGCCAGCAGTGATGGTGGGACTGAGGGCACAGATACGCAGTATTTT
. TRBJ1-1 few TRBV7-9 CASSLEGVTTEAFF TGTGCCAGCAGTCTAGAAGGGGTGACGACTGAAGCTTTCTTT
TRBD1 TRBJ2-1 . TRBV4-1 CASSEDFNGGQGYNEQFF TGCGCCAGCAGCGAAGATTTTAACGGGGGACAGGGCTACAATGAGCAGTTCTTC
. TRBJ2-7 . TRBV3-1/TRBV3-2 CASSPWDRTGEQYF TGTGCCAGCAGCCCCTGGGACCGCACAGGGGAGCAGTACTTC
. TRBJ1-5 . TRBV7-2 CASSTRGSQPQHF TGTGCCAGCAGCACCCGGGGGAGTCAGCCCCAGCATTTT
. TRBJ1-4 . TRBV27 CASRGFATNEKLFF TGTGCCAGCCGTGGATTTGCAACTAATGAAAAACTGTTTTTT
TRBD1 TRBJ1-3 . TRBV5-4 CASSLDQGGEPGNTIYF TGTGCCAGCAGCCTGGATCAGGGGGGGGAACCTGGAAACACCATATATTTT
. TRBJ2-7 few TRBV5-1 CASSLSASRFREQYF TGCGCCAGCAGCTTGAGTGCTAGCCGATTCCGGGAGCAGTACTTC
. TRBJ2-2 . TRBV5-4 CASSSPGRKGSGELFF TGTGCCAGCAGCTCGCCGGGAAGGAAGGGGAGCGGGGAGCTGTTTTTT
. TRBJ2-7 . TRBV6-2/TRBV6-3 CASSYSLVLPSYEQYF TGTGCCAGCAGTTACTCGCTAGTGCTTCCCTCCTACGAGCAGTACTTC
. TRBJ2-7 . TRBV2 CASRGLQGTGDEQYF TGTGCCAGCAGGGGGTTACAGGGAACTGGGGACGAGCAGTACTTC
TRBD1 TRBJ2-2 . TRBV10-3 CATGTGGMKELFF TGTGCCACCGGGACAGGGGGCATGAAGGAGCTGTTTTTT
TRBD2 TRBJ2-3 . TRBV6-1 CASSATPASGGPLDTQYF TGTGCCAGCAGTGCAACCCCAGCTAGCGGGGGGCCTTTGGATACGCAGTATTTT
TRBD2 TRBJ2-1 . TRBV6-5 CASNRGLAGNNEQFF TGTGCCAGCAATAGGGGACTAGCGGGCAACAATGAGCAGTTCTTC
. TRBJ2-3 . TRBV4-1 CASSQDQGTDTQYF TGCGCCAGCAGCCAAGATCAGGGGACAGATACGCAGTATTTT
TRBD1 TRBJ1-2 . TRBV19 CASSLYQGAGYTF TGTGCCAGTAGTCTTTACCAGGGGGCAGGCTACACCTTC
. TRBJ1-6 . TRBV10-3 CAISEGYSPSPLHF TGTGCCATCAGTGAGGGTTACAGTCCTTCACCCCTCCACTTT
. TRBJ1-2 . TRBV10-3 CAISESGGDYGYTF TGTGCCATCAGTGAGTCGGGGGGGGACTATGGCTACACCTTC
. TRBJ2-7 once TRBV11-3 CASSFSRIDEQYF TGTGCCAGCAGCTTTTCCAGGATAGACGAGCAGTACTTC
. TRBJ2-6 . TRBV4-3 CASSLGIPSVLTF TGCGCCAGCAGCCTGGGCATCCCGTCCGTCCTGACTTTC